These 22 T cell receptor beta chains came from one sample sequenced in a study of PD-1 blockade in classical Hodgkin lymphoma. Only in-frame clones appear in the TCRdb table, and some are missing; sequencing was by immunoSEQ multiplex PCR. Seen here are 45,000 to 65,000 clones, around 67% observed once, and the top ten hold over 13%. All patients experienced relapse after autologous stem cell transplantation, and brentuximab vedotin exposure was variable. Sequencing was performed on peripheral blood mononuclear cells (PBMCs), taken before the second cycle of nivolumab. The source is a human donor with classical Hodgkin lymphoma.

The chain recombines TRBV6-5 with TRBJ1-3, with 9 positions matching TRBD1. The V gene end was trimmed by 2 bases and the J gene end by 9 bases; junction bases not matched to a gene: 8. The CDR3 runs to 15 residues. From germline, CDR1 is MNHEY and CDR2 SVGAGI. In DNA form, the CDR3 reads TGTGCCAGCAGTTACCTGGGACAGGGTTCCGGCACCATATATTTT. This gives the protein CASSYLGQGSGTIYF.

The DNA of the CDR3 is TGTGCCAGCAGCTCACACAGGGGGCCGGTGGAGAATGAGCAGTTCTTC. Protein: CASSSHRGPVENEQFF. This chain links TRBV4-2 with TRBJ2-1, with 9 bases lining up with TRBD1. Trimming cost V 5 bases and J 7 bases; bases outside gene matches: 12. Germline lookup yields CDR1 LGHNA and CDR2 YNFKEQ. The length of the CDR3 is 16 residues.

The V and J genes are TRBV11-2 and TRBJ2-7, with D tentatively TRBD2 (6 bases). The V end was cut by 2 bases, the J end by 3 bases, with 14 bases between. Germline-derived CDR1 and CDR2 are SGHAT and FQNNGV. The CDR3 has 15 residues. CDR3 protein: CASSLRRDLGYEQYF. CDR3 nucleotides: TGTGCCAGCAGCTTACGTAGGGACTTAGGCTACGAGCAGTACTTC.

CDR3 bases: TGTGCCATCAGTCAGGGGGGCGCCGATGGCTACACCTTC. Translated, it gives CAISQGGADGYTF. This chain joins TRBV10-3 and TRBJ1-2, with TRBD1 matching 7 bases. Germline assignment: CDR1 ENHRY and CDR2 SYGVKD. CDR3 length equals 13 residues. Germline trimming cut 5 bases from V and 6 bases from J; bases unmatched to any gene: 6.

This chain links TRBV2 with TRBJ1-5; unclear D gene. Germline V gene data show CDR1 as SNHLY and CDR2 as FYNNEI. The CDR3 sequence is 13 residues long. Trimming removed 4 bases from V and 3 bases from J, with 7 bases in between. The CDR3 DNA is TGTGCCAGCAGTGGCGGGTTCAATCAGCCCCAGCATTTT. It yields the protein CASSGGFNQPQHF.

This clone appeared once. This chain uses TRBV6-6 with TRBJ1-5; tentatively, D is TRBD1 (6 bases). Germline-derived CDR1 and CDR2 are MNHNY and SVGAGI (reference sequence). Trimming removed 5 bases at V and 3 bases at J, with 14 bases between. The CDR3 contains 15 residues. The CDR3 here is CASSPTGAYNQPQHF. The CDR3 DNA is TGTGCCAGCAGTCCGACAGGCGCCTACAATCAGCCCCAGCATTTT.

V and J are TRBV18 and TRBJ2-3; D ambiguous. Looked up from germline, CDR1 is KGHSH and CDR2 is LQKENI. The CDR3 length is 17 residues. Trimming removed 4 bases from V and 0 bases from J, with 17 bases in between. CDR3 DNA sequence: TGTGCCAGCTCACTAAGGGCTAGTCCCATCAGCACAGATACGCAGTATTTT. Its translation: CASSLRASPISTDTQYF.

This sequence joins TRBV4-2 and TRBJ2-1; the match to TRBD2 covers 14 bases. Germline loops: CDR1 LGHNA, CDR2 YNFKEQ. The V segment lost 4 bases and the J segment 9 bases; nucleotides outside the gene matches: 5. The CDR3 totals 15 residues. In DNA, the CDR3 is TGTGCCAGCAGCCGGGGACTAGCGGGAGACGCTGAGCAGTTCTTC. Its protein product is CASSRGLAGDAEQFF.

The genes are TRBV6-5 and TRBJ2-7; D possibly corresponds to TRBD1 (6 bases). The V gene's germline CDR1 is MNHEY and CDR2 SVGAGI. The V end was cut by 6 bases, the J end by 2 bases, with 11 bases between. This CDR3 comprises 13 residues. The CDR3 DNA follows: TGTGCCAGCAGACGACAGGCTACCTACGAGCAGTACTTC. Translated: CASRRQATYEQYF.

This clone appeared a single time. V is TRBV2 and J is TRBJ2-7; either TRBD1 or TRBD2 may fit D (5 bases each). Germline V gene data show CDR1 as SNHLY and CDR2 as FYNNEI. The V end was cut by 1 base, the J end by 4 bases, with 14 bases between. The CDR3 length is 15 residues. In DNA, the CDR3 is TGTGCCAGCAGTGAAGGGGCGGCCTGGGGGTACGAGCAGTACTTC. Amino acid sequence: CASSEGAAWGYEQYF.

V and J are TRBV19 and TRBJ2-3, with D hard to call. V lost 2 bases and J 5 bases, leaving 8 bases between the germline ends. This CDR3 comprises 13 residues. CDR1 is LNHDA, CDR2 SQIVND, per germline (reference sequence). The chain's CDR3 is CASSIRGLDTQYF. CDR3 DNA: TGTGCCAGTAGTATAAGAGGTTTAGATACGCAGTATTTT.

The chain joins TRBV9 to TRBJ2-7; tentatively, D is TRBD2 (6 bases). Per germline, CDR1 SGDLS and CDR2 YYNGEE. The CDR3 is made up of 14 amino acids. Trimming took off 4 bases at V and 6 bases at J, with 17 bases between the two ends. The CDR3 nucleotides are TGTGCCAGCAGCTTAAAAGGGGAGGTTACCGAGCAGTACTTC. It specifies CASSLKGEVTEQYF.

V usage is TRBV7-3 and J usage is TRBJ2-2, with 7 bases fitting TRBD2. After removal of 4 bases from V and 4 bases from J, the junction contained 6 bases not matched to a gene. Germline CDR1 and CDR2: SGHTA and FQGTGA. The CDR3 extends over 15 amino acids. The CDR3 DNA sequence: TGTGCCAGCAGCTCCTGGGGGGGTTCCACCGGGGAGCTGTTTTTT. Translating it yields CASSSWGGSTGELFF. The whole variable domain, filled in from reference TRBV7-3 and TRBJ2-2, reads GAGVSQTPSNKVTEKGKYVELRCDPISGHTALYWYRQSLGQGPEFLIYFQGTGAADDSGLPNDRFFAVRPEGSVSTLKIQRTERGDSAVYLCASSSWGGSTGELFFGEGSRLTVL.

The chain is built from TRBV2 and TRBJ2-7; D uncertain. The CDR3 spans 13 residues. V gave up 2 bases and J gave up 3 bases, with 8 bases separating them. CDR1 and CDR2 from the germline V gene are SNHLY and FYNNEI. CDR3 amino acids: CASSERPGYEQYF. CDR3 sequence (DNA): TGTGCCAGCAGTGAAAGGCCGGGCTACGAGCAGTACTTC. The whole variable domain, remainder taken from reference TRBV2 and TRBJ2-7, is EPEVTQTPSHQVTQMGQEVILRCVPISNHLYFYWYRQILGQKVEFLVSFYNNEISEKSEIFDDQFSVERPDGSNFTLKIRSTKLEDSAMYFCASSERPGYEQYFGPGTRLTVT.

CDR3 nucleotides: TGTGCCAGCTCACACGAGACCCGCTCGGGACAGGGATCTGGGGCCAACGTCCTGACTTTC. Its protein product is CASSHETRSGQGSGANVLTF. The rearrangement uses TRBV18 and TRBJ2-6, with 9 bases matching TRBD1. V was clipped by 4 bases and J by 1 base; unmatched bases: 14. The CDR3 spans 20 residues. Per the germline V gene, CDR1 is KGHSH and CDR2 is LQKENI.

This chain joins TRBV6-1 and TRBJ1-5; 9 nucleotides match TRBD1. Germline CDR1 reads MNHNS; CDR2 reads SASEGT. V lost 2 bases to trimming and J lost 7 bases; unmatched junction nucleotides: 6. The CDR3 is made up of 15 amino acids. The CDR3 sequence: CASSEMGQGNQPQHF. For the CDR3, the DNA is TGTGCCAGCAGTGAAATGGGACAGGGAAACCAGCCCCAGCATTTT.

The J gene is TRBJ1-2, the V gene TRBV18, with D perhaps matching TRBD1 (5 bases). The V and J ends lost 3 bases and 6 bases respectively, with 11 bases between them. The CDR3 spans 13 residues. Germline V gene data show CDR1 as KGHSH and CDR2 as LQKENI. DNA of the CDR3: TGTGCCAGCTCACCTAGTGGCAGGGATGGCTACACCTTC. Its protein is CASSPSGRDGYTF.

V gene TRBV10-3 combines with J gene TRBJ2-7; D perhaps matches TRBD2 (6 bases). Looked up from germline, CDR1 is ENHRY and CDR2 is SYGVKD. V lost 2 bases and J lost 1, with 12 bases in between. This CDR3 contains 15 residues. The CDR3 nucleotides read TGTGCCATCAGTGAGCCTGGACTACAATCCTACGAGCAGTACTTC. It is translated as CAISEPGLQSYEQYF.

This chain joins TRBV27 and TRBJ2-7; TRBD2 is a possible D gene (7 bases). The CDR3 has 18 amino acids. Germline CDR1 reads MNHEY; CDR2 reads SMNVEV (reference sequence). The V and J ends lost 6 bases and 2 bases respectively, with 26 bases between them. CDR3: CASRSGGFLAAYTYEQYF. The CDR3 nucleotides read TGTGCCAGCAGGAGTGGGGGCTTTCTAGCGGCCTATACCTACGAGCAGTACTTC.

The chain uses TRBV5-1 and TRBJ2-3; the match to TRBD2 covers 8 bases. The ends lost 2 bases at V and 4 bases at J; junction bases unmatched: 6. Germline V gene data show CDR1 as SGHRS and CDR2 as YFSETQ. This CDR3 has 15 amino acids. CDR3 protein: CASSFRAGAPDTQYF. CDR3 nucleotide sequence: TGCGCCAGCAGCTTTCGAGCGGGAGCTCCAGATACGCAGTATTTT.

This clone was recorded only once. CDR3 residues: CASSLIQGTEAFF. For the CDR3, the DNA is TGTGCCAGCAGCTTAATACAGGGAACTGAAGCTTTCTTT. The chain uses TRBV7-3 and TRBJ1-1, with D tentatively TRBD1 (6 bases). The V gene's germline CDR1 is SGHTA and CDR2 FQGTGA. Trimming took 1 base from V and 5 from J, leaving 8 bases between them. The CDR3 length is 13 residues. Filled out from reference TRBV7-3 and TRBJ1-1, the complete variable domain reads GAGVSQTPSNKVTEKGKYVELRCDPISGHTALYWYRQSLGQGPEFLIYFQGTGAADDSGLPNDRFFAVRPEGSVSTLKIQRTERGDSAVYLCASSLIQGTEAFFGQGTRLTVV.

This clone was found once. V usage is TRBV18 and J usage is TRBJ1-3; D unresolved. The ends were cut back, 3 bases at V and 0 bases at J, with 12 bases in the middle. CDR3 length: 16 residues. Per the germline V gene, CDR1 is KGHSH and CDR2 is LQKENI. CDR3 in amino acids: CASSPGAMSSGNTIYF. In DNA form, the CDR3 reads TGTGCCAGCTCACCGGGAGCTATGAGCTCTGGAAACACCATATATTTT.